These 13 T cell receptor beta chains were all obtained from the same sample, sequenced in a study of shared clonotypes between healthy human individuals. Naive-designated CD8 cells lacked CD45RO, were positively enriched for CCR7, and omitted terminally differentiated effector memory CD45RA+ cells. Clones were sequenced by immunoSEQ multiplex PCR, and TCRdb holds only the in-frame ones, with some missing. The top ten hold more than 1.5% of the sample, which has around 2,000,000 clones, approximately 94% seen once. The specimen was naive CD8+ T cells from PBMCs. The source is a man aged 18 to 35 in good health. Some clones in this sample may be carry-over from other donors' samples.

This chain joins TRBV11-3 and TRBJ1-1, with D hard to call. The germline V and J ends were trimmed by 3 bases and 3 bases, with 8 bases remaining between them. This CDR3 is 13 amino acids long. Germline-derived CDR1 and CDR2 are SGHNT and YENEEA. The CDR3 DNA reads TGTGCCAGCAGCTTCTCAAAGGACACTGAAGCTTTCTTT. This sequence encodes CASSFSKDTEAFF.

The V and J genes are TRBV27 and TRBJ2-7; tentatively, D is TRBD1 or TRBD2 (6 bases each). The ends were cut back, 4 bases at V and 4 bases at J, with 14 bases in the middle. Germline CDR1 is MNHEY and CDR2 is SMNVEV (reference sequence). The CDR3 extends over 14 amino acids. The CDR3 nucleotides are TGTGCCAGCAGTTGGGGGGCCGGGGTTTACGAGCAGTACTTC. Amino acids: CASSWGAGVYEQYF.

The chain has TRBV27 and TRBJ2-5; D is tentatively TRBD1 or TRBD2 (5 bases each). CDR3 length: 14 amino acids. In germline, CDR1 is MNHEY, CDR2 SMNVEV (reference sequence). Trimming pared 5 bases from V and 4 bases from J, leaving 14 bases between. This CDR3 reads CASSPRGLLETQYF. CDR3 nucleotides: TGTGCCAGCAGTCCGAGGGGTTTGTTAGAGACCCAGTACTTC.

CDR3 amino acids: CASSQTYGTGELFF. The CDR3, as DNA: TGCGCCAGCAGCCAAACCTATGGCACCGGGGAGCTGTTTTTT. The chain employs TRBV4-1 and TRBJ2-2; no reliable D call. V dropped 2 bases and J dropped 4 bases, with 8 bases sitting between them. The CDR3 sequence is 14 residues long. Germline CDR1 is MGHRA and CDR2 is YSYEKL.

The J gene is TRBJ1-1, the V gene TRBV7-8, with 8 nucleotides matching TRBD1. CDR1 and CDR2 (germline): SGHVS, FQNEAQ. The junction had 6 bases not matched to a gene; V was cut back by 5 bases and J by 4 bases. The CDR3 has 14 residues. The CDR3 region is CASSTRQGPTEAFF. The CDR3 DNA is TGTGCCAGCAGCACGCGACAGGGGCCCACTGAAGCTTTCTTT.

The chain joins TRBV19 to TRBJ2-1, with D unresolved. The V end lost 3 bases, the J end lost 10 bases, and 7 bases lay between the germline ends. The CDR3 contains 11 residues. Germline CDR1 LNHDA, CDR2 SQIVND (reference sequence). The CDR3 here is CASSMLREQFF. The CDR3 DNA follows: TGTGCCAGTAGTATGCTGAGGGAGCAGTTCTTC.

CDR3 DNA sequence: TGTGCCAGCCTTTTACGTGGCGGAGTTTCGAACACTGAAGCTTTCTTT. Its protein is CASLLRGGVSNTEAFF. The gene calls are TRBV7-8 and TRBJ1-1; D uncertain. V was pared by 8 bases and J by 1 base, with 20 bases between. Germline lookup yields CDR1 SGHVS and CDR2 FQNEAQ. There are 16 residues in the CDR3.

The chain couples TRBV29-1 to TRBJ2-7; maybe TRBD1 (6 bases). Germline CDR1 SQVTM, CDR2 ANQGSEA. This CDR3 comprises 12 residues. The V end lost 6 bases, the J end lost 6 bases, and 15 bases lay between the germline ends. The CDR3 reads CSVSPGVGEQYF. DNA of the CDR3: TGCAGCGTCTCTCCAGGGGTCGGCGAGCAGTACTTC.

With respect to this clone: The same CDR3 can be traced to other DNA sequences in this sample. This rearrangement joins TRBV11-3 to TRBJ2-3; D unclear. Germline V lookup: CDR1 SGHNT, CDR2 YENEEA. The CDR3 extends over 12 amino acids. Trimming stripped 1 base from V and 4 bases from J, with 3 bases between. Here the CDR3 reads CASSLGPDTQYF. The CDR3 DNA is TGTGCCAGCAGCTTAGGGCCAGATACGCAGTATTTT.

The V and J genes are TRBV27 and TRBJ2-7; D possibly corresponds to TRBD2 (6 bases). The germline V gene has CDR1 MNHEY and CDR2 SMNVEV (reference sequence). Deletions cut 6 bases from V and 3 bases from J, with 12 bases between. The CDR3 sequence is 13 residues long. The CDR3 DNA sequence: TGTGCCAGCAGGAGGTCGGGGGACTACGAGCAGTACTTC. Protein sequence: CASRRSGDYEQYF.

This clone was detected only once. In nucleotides, the CDR3 is TGCGCCAGCAGCCCGAACGGGGGCGGATTAGATACGCAGTATTTT. Translating gives CASSPNGGGLDTQYF. V gene TRBV5-1 combines with J gene TRBJ2-3, with D perhaps TRBD1 or TRBD2 (6 bases each). The CDR3 is 15 residues long. Germline CDR1 is SGHRS and CDR2 is YFSETQ. V shed 4 bases and J shed 5 bases, with 17 bases lying between them.

This chain connects TRBV5-4 to TRBJ2-5; either TRBD1 or TRBD2 may fit D (5 bases each). The CDR3 is 15 amino acids. From germline, CDR1 is SGHNT and CDR2 YYREEE (reference sequence). V shed 4 bases and J shed 5 bases, with 18 bases lying between them. CDR3 in DNA: TGTGCCAGCAGCGGAAGGACTGGGGGTGTGGAGACCCAGTACTTC. This gives the protein CASSGRTGGVETQYF.

This clone turned up a few times. J is TRBJ1-5 and V is TRBV4-1, with D perhaps TRBD1 (6 bases). Deletions cut 4 bases from V and 1 base from J, with 11 bases between. CDR3 size: 15 residues. Germline V gene sequence: CDR1 MGHRA, CDR2 YSYEKL. The DNA for the CDR3 is TGCGCCAGCAGCCTTGGTACAGGGAGCAATCAGCCCCAGCATTTT. Translated, it gives CASSLGTGSNQPQHF.